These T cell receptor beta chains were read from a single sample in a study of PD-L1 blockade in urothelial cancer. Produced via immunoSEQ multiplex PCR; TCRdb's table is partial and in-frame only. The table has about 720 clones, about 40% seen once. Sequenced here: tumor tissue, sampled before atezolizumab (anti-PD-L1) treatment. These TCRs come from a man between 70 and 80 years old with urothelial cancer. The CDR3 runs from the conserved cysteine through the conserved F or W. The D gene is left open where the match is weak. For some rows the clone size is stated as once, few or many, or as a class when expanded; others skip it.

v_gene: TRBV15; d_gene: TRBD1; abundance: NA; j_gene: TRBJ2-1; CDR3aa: CATSRGDRGNEQFF; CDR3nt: TGTGCCACCAGCAGAGGGGACAGGGGAAATGAGCAGTTCTTC
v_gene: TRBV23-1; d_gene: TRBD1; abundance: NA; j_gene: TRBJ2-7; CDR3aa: CASSQVGTEGDYEQYF; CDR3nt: TGCGCCAGCAGCCAAGTAGGGACAGAGGGTGACTACGAGCAGTACTTC
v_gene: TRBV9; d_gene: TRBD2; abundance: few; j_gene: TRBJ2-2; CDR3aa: CASSVVASGTGELFF; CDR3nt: TGTGCCAGCAGCGTAGTCGCTAGCGGCACCGGGGAGCTGTTTTTT
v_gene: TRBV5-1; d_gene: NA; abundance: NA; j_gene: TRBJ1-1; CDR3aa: CASSLRSRGPNTEAFF; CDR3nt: TGCGCCAGCAGCTTGCGGTCAAGGGGCCCCAACACTGAAGCTTTCTTT
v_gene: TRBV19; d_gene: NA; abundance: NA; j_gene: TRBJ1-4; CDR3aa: CASSIGPQDEKLFF; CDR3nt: TGTGCCAGTAGTATAGGACCTCAAGATGAAAAACTGTTTTTT
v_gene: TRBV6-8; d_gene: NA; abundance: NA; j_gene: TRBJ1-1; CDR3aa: CASTSLRDTEAFF; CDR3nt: TGTGCCAGCACCTCTCTGAGGGACACTGAAGCTTTCTTT
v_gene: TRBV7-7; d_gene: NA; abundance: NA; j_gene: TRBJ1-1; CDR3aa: CASSLVSGNTGAFF; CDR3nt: TGTGCCAGCAGCTTAGTCTCCGGGAACACTGGAGCTTTCTTT
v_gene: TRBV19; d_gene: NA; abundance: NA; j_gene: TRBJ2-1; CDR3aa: CASSRTNLYNEQFF; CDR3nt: TGTGCCAGTAGTCGGACTAACCTCTACAATGAGCAGTTCTTC
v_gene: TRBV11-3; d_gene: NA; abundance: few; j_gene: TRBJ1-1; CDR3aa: CASSQVGGSLTEAFF; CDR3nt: TGTGCCAGCAGCCAAGTGGGGGGATCCTTGACTGAAGCTTTCTTT
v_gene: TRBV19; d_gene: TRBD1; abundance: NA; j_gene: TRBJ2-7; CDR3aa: CASSGTGFGEQYF; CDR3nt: TGTGCCAGCTCCGGGACAGGGTTTGGCGAGCAGTACTTC
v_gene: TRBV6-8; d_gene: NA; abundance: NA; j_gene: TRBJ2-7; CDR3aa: CASGRRGAPYEQYF; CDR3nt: TGTGCCAGCGGCCGTAGGGGGGCACCCTACGAGCAGTACTTC
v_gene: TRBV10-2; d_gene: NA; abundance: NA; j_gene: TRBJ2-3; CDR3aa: CASSVGTWGGTDTQYF; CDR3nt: TGCGCCAGCAGCGTTGGGACTTGGGGCGGCACAGATACGCAGTATTTT
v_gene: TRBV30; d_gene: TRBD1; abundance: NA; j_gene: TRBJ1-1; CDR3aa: CAWRSGGAGGTEAFF; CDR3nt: TGTGCCTGGAGATCAGGGGGCGCGGGGGGCACTGAAGCTTTCTTT
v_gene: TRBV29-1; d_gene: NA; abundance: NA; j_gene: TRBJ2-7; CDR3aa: CSIESAAPPYEQYF; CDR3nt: TGCAGCATTGAATCGGCAGCTCCCCCCTACGAGCAGTACTTC
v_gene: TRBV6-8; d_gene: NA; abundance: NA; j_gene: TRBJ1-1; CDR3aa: CASTQGGGMNTEAFF; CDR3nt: TGTGCCAGCACCCAGGGTGGAGGGATGAACACTGAAGCTTTCTTT
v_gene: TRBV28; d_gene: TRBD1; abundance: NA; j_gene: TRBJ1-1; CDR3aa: CASSPDRVMNTEAFF; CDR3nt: TGTGCCAGCAGCCCTGACAGGGTTATGAACACTGAAGCTTTCTTT
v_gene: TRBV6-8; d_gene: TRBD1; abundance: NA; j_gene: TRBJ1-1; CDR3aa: CAISPGQGMGSGEAFF; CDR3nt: TGTGCCATCAGTCCCGGACAGGGGATGGGGTCCGGTGAAGCTTTCTTT
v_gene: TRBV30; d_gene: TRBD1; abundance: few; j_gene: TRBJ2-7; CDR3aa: CAWGDRVYEQYF; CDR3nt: TGTGCCTGGGGTGACAGGGTCTACGAGCAGTACTTC
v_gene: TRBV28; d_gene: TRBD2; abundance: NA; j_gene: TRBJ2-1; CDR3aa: CASSLWTSGSGNEQFF; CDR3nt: TGTGCCAGCAGTTTATGGACCAGCGGGAGTGGCAATGAGCAGTTCTTC
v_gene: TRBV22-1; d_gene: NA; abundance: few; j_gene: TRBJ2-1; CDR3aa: CASSLAGGPGNEQFF; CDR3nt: TGTGCCAGCAGTTTAGCGGGAGGGCCAGGGAATGAGCAGTTCTTC
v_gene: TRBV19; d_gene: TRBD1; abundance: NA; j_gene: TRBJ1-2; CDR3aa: CASSIDLDREYGYTF; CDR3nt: TGTGCCAGTAGTATAGACCTGGACAGGGAGTATGGCTACACCTTC
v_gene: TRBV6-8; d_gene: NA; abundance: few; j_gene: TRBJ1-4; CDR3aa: CASSLGPTLNEKLFF; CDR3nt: TGTGCCAGCAGCCTAGGACCTACGCTTAATGAAAAACTGTTTTTT
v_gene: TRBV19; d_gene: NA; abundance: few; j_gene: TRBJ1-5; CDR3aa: CASTLLSGYQPQHF; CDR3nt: TGTGCCAGTACCCTACTTTCGGGGTATCAGCCCCAGCATTTT
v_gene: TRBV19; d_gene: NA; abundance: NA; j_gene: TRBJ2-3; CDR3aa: CASSTRRDGPTDTQYF; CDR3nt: TGTGCCAGTAGTACCCGGAGGGACGGCCCCACAGATACGCAGTATTTT
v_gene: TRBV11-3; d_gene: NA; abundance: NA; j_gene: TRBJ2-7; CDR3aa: CASSLSAGVSYEQYF; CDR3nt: TGTGCCAGCAGCTTGTCGGCAGGGGTCTCCTACGAGCAGTACTTC
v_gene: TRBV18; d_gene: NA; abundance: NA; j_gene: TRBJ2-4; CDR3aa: CASSPTGLSLSGGYF; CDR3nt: TGTGCCAGCTCACCCACAGGCCTTTCGTTATCTGGTGGGTACTTC
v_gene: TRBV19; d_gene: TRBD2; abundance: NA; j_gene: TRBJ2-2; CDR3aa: CASRLAGINTGELFF; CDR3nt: TGTGCCAGCCGGCTAGCGGGGATCAACACCGGGGAGCTGTTTTTT
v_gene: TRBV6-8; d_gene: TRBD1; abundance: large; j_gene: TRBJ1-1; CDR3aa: CASSEGQGATEAFF; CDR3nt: TGTGCCAGCAGTGAGGGACAGGGGGCCACTGAAGCTTTCTTT
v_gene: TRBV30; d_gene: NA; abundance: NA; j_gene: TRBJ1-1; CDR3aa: CAWGSNTEAFF; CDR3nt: TGTGCCTGGGGGAGCAACACTGAAGCTTTCTTT
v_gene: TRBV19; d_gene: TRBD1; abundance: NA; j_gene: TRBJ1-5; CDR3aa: CASSAQGASQPQHF; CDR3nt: TGTGCCAGTAGTGCACAGGGGGCGAGTCAGCCCCAGCATTTT
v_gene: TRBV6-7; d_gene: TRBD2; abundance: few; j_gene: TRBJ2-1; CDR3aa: CASTPGLAGGNEQFF; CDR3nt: TGTGCCAGCACCCCAGGACTAGCGGGAGGCAATGAGCAGTTCTTC
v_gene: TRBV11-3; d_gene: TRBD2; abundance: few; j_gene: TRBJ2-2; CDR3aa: CASSPSGTNTGELFF; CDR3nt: TGTGCCAGCAGTCCTAGCGGGACGAACACCGGGGAGCTGTTTTTT
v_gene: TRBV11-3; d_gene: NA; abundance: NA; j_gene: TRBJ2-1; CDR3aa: CASSGNLSPNEQFF; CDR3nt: TGTGCCAGCAGCGGAAACTTGAGTCCCAATGAGCAGTTCTTC
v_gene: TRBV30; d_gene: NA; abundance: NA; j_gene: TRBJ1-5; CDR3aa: CAWGKGGSNQPQHF; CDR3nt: TGTGCCTGGGGAAAAGGGGGTAGCAATCAGCCCCAGCATTTT
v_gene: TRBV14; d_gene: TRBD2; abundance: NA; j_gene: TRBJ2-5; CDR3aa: CASSQGVPGSGRETQYF; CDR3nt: TGTGCCAGCAGCCAAGGGGTCCCAGGGAGCGGGAGAGAGACCCAGTACTTC
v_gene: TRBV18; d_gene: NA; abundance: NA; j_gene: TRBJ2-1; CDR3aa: CASSPQVGGSSYNEQFF; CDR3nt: TGTGCCAGCTCACCACAAGTGGGGGGTAGCTCCTACAATGAGCAGTTCTTC
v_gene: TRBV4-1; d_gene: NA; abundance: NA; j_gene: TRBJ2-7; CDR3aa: CASRGGGSQGQYF; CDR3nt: TGCGCCAGCAGGGGAGGCGGTTCCCAGGGGCAGTACTTC
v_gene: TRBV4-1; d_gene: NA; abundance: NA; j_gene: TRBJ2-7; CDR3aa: CASSQDLSAHEGF; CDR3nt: TGCGCCAGCAGCCAAGATTTGTCGGCTCATGAAGGCTTC
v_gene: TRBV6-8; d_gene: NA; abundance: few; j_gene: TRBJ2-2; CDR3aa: CASSLKGSGELFF; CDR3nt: TGTGCCAGCAGTTTAAAAGGCAGCGGGGAGCTGTTTTTT
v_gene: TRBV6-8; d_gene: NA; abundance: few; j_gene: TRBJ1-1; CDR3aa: CASSPQWGIMNTEAFF; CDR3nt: TGTGCCAGCAGCCCTCAGTGGGGGATCATGAACACTGAAGCTTTCTTT
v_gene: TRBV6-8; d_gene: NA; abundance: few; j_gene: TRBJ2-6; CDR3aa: CASSDDSGANVLTF; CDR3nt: TGTGCCAGCAGCGATGACTCTGGGGCCAACGTCCTGACTTTC
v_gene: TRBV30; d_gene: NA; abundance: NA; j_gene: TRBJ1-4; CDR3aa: CAWARGIGNEKLFF; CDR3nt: TGTGCCTGGGCCAGGGGTATAGGTAATGAAAAACTGTTTTTT
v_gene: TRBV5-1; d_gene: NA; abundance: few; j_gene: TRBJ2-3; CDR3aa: CASSLSGGNTDTQYF; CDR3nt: TGCGCCAGCAGCTTATCCGGCGGAAACACAGATACGCAGTATTTT
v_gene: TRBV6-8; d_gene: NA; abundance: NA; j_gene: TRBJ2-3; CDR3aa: CASSSTSSTDTQYF; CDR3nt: TGTGCCAGCAGCTCGACGAGTAGCACAGATACGCAGTATTTT
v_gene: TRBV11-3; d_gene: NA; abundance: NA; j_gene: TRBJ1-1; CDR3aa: CASSLVQVGNTEAFF; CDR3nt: TGTGCCAGCAGCTTAGTTCAGGTGGGGAACACTGAAGCTTTCTTT
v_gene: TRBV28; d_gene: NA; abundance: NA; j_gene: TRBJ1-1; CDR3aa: CASSWGETEAFF; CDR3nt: TGTGCCAGCAGTTGGGGCGAGACTGAAGCTTTCTTT
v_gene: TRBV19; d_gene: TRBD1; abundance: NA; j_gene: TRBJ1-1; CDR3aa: CASSAQGAGAEAFF; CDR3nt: TGTGCCAGTAGTGCCCAGGGGGCGGGCGCTGAAGCTTTCTTT
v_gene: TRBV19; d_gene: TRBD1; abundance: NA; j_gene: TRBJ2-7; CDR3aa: CASSWDRAQREQYF; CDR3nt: TGTGCCAGTAGTTGGGACAGGGCCCAACGCGAGCAGTACTTC
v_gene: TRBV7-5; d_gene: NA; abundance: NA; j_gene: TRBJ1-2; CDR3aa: CASSLEYGQVYGYIF; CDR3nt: TGTGCCAGCAGCTTAGAGTACGGACAGGTCTATGGCTACATCTTC
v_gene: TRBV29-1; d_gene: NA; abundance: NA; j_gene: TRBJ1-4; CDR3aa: CSVDGREGGKLFF; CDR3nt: TGCAGCGTTGATGGCAGGGAAGGTGGAAAACTGTTTTTT
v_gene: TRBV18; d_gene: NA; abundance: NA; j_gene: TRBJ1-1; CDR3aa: CASSPPVDNTEAFF; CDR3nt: TGTGCCAGCTCACCACCGGTCGACAACACTGAAGCTTTCTTT
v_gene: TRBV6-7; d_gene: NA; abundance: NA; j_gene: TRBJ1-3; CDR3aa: CASRGDSFSGNTIYF; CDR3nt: TGTGCCAGCCGGGGAGACAGTTTCTCTGGAAACACCATATATTTT
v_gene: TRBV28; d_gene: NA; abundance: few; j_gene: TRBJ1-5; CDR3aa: CASSLEDWNQPQHF; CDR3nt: TGTGCCAGCAGTTTAGAGGATTGGAATCAGCCCCAGCATTTT
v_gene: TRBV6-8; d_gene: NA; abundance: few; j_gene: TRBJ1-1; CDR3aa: CASTPDAYTEAFF; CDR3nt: TGTGCCAGCACCCCCGATGCTTACACTGAAGCTTTCTTT
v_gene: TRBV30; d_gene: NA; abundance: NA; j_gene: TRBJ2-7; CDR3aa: CAWNPGDREQYF; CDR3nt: TGTGCCTGGAACCCGGGTGACCGCGAGCAGTACTTC